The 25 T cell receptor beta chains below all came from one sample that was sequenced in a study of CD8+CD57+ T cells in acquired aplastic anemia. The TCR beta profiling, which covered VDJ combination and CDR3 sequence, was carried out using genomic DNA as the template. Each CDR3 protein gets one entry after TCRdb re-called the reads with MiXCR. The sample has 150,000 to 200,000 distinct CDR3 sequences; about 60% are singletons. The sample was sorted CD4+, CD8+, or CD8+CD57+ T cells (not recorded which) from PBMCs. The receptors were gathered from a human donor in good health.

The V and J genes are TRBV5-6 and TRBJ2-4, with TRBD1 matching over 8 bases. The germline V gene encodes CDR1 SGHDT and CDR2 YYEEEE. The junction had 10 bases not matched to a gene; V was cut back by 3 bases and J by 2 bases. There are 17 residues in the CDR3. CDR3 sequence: CASSSNRGIGSKNIQYF. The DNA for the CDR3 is TGTGCCAGCAGCTCCAACAGGGGGATCGGGTCCAAAAACATTCAGTACTTC.

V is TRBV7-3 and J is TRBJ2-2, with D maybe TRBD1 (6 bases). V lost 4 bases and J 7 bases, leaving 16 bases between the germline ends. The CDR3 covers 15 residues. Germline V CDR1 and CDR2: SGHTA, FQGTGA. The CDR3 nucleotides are TGTGCCAGCAGCTCCCCGGCAGGGGTGAACGGGGAGCTGTTTTTT. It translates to CASSSPAGVNGELFF.

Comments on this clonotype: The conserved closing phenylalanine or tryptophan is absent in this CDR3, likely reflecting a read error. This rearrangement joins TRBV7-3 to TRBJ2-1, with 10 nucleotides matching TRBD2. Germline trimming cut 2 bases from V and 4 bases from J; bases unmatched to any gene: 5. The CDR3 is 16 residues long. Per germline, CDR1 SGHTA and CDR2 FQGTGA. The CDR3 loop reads CASSLAGTSVYNEQFL. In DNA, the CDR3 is TGTGCCAGCAGCTTAGCCGGGACTAGCGTTTACAATGAGCAGTTCCTC.

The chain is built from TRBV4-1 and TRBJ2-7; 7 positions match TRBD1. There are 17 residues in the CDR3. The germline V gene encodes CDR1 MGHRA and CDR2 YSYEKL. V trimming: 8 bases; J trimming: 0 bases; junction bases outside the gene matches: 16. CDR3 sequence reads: CASSRGPGGTSSYEQYF. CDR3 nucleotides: TGCGCCAGCTCCCGCGGTCCAGGGGGAACTTCCTCCTACGAGCAGTACTTC.

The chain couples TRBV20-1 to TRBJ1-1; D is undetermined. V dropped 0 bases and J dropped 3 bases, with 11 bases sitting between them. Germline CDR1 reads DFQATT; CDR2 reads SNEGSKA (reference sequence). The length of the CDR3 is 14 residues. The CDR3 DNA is TGCAGTGCTAGAGATGGAACTACCCACACTGAAGCTTTCTTT. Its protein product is CSARDGTTHTEAFF.

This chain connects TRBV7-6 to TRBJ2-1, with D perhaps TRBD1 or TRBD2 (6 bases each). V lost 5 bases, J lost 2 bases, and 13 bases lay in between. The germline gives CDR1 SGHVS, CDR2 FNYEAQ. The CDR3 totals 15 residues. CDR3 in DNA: TGTGCCAGCAGCCAAATGGGGGGCCCCTACAATGAGCAGTTCTTC. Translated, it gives CASSQMGGPYNEQFF.

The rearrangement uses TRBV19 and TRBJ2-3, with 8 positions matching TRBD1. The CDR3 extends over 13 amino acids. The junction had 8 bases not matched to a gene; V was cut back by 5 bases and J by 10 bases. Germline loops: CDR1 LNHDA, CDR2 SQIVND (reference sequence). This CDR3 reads CASSADRGIAQYF. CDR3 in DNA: TGTGCCAGTAGTGCCGACAGGGGAATCGCGCAGTATTTT.

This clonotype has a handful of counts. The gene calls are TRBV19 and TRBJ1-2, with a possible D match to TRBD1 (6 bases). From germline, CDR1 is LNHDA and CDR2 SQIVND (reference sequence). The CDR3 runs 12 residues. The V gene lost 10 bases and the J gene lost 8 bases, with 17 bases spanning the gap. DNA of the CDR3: TGTGCCACGCGGAGGGGGGGTGACGGCTACACCTTC. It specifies CATRRGGDGYTF.

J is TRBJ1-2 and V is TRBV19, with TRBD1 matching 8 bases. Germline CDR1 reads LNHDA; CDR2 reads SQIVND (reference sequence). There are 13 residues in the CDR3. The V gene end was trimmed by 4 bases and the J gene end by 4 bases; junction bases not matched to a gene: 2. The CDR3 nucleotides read TGTGCCAGTAGTACCGGGACAGGCTATGGCTACACCTTC. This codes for CASSTGTGYGYTF.

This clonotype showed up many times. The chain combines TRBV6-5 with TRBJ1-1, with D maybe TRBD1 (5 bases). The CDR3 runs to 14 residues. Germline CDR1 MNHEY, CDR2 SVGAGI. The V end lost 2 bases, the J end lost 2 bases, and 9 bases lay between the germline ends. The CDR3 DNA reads TGTGCCAGCAGTTACGGGGGTCTCAACACTGAAGCTTTCTTT. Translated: CASSYGGLNTEAFF.

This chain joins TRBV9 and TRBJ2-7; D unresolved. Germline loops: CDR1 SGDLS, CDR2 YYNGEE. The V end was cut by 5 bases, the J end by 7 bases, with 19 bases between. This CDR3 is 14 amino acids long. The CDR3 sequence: CASSLGSGRKEQYF. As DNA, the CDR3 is TGTGCCAGCAGTTTGGGTAGTGGCAGGAAAGAGCAGTACTTC.

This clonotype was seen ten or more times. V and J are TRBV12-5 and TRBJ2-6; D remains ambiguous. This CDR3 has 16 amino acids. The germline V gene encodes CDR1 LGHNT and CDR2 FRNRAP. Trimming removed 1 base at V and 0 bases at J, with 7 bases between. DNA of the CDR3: TGTGCTAGTGGTTTGGATCAGCGCTCTGGGGCCAACGTCCTGACTTTC. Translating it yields CASGLDQRSGANVLTF.

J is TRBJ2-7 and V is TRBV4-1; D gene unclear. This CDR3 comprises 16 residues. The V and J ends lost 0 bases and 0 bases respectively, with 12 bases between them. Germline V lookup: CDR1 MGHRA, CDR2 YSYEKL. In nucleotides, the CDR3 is TGCGCCAGCAGCCAAGAAGAGCACCTCAGCTCCTACGAGCAGTACTTC. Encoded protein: CASSQEEHLSSYEQYF.

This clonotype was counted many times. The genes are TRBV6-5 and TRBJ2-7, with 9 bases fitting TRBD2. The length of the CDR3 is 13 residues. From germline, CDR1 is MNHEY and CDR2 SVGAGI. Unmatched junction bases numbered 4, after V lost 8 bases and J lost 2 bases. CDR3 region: CASWAGGPYEQYF. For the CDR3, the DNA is TGTGCCAGCTGGGCGGGAGGGCCCTACGAGCAGTACTTC.

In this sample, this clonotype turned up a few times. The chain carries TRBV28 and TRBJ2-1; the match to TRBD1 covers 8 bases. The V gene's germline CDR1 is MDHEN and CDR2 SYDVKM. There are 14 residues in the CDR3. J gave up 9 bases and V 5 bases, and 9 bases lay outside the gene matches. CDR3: CASSLGQGFVEQFF. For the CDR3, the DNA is TGTGCCAGCAGTCTCGGACAGGGATTCGTTGAGCAGTTCTTC.

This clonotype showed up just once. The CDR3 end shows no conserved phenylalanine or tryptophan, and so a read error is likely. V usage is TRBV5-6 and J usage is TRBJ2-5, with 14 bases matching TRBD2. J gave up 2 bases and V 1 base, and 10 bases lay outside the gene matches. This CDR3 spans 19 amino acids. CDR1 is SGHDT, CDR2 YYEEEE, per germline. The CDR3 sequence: CASSLWGLAGVLIQETQYL. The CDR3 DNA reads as TGTGCCAGCAGCTTGTGGGGACTAGCGGGAGTCCTTATTCAAGAGACCCAGTACCTC.

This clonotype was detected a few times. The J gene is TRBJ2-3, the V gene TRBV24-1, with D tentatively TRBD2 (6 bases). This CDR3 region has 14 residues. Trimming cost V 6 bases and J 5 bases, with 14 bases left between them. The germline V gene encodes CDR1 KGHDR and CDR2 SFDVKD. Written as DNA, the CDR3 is TGTGCCACCAGTCCTAGCGCGAGGGGAGATACGCAGTATTTT. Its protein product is CATSPSARGDTQYF.

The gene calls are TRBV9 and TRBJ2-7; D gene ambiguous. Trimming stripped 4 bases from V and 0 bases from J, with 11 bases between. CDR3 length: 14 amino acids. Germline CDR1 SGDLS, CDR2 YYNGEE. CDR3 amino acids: CASSPVAVSYEQYF. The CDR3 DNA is TGTGCCAGCAGCCCCGTAGCAGTCTCCTACGAGCAGTACTTC.

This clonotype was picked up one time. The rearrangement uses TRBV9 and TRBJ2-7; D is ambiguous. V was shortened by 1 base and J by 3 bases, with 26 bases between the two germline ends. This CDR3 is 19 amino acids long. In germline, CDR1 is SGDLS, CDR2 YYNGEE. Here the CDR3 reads CASSVSPESPSLLLYEQYF. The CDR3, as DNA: TGTGCCAGCAGCGTATCTCCCGAGTCCCCCTCGCTCCTCCTCTACGAGCAGTACTTC.

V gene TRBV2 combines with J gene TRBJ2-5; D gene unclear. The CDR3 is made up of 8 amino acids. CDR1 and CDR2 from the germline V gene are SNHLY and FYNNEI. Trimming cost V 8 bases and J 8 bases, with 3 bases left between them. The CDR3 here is CASGTQYF. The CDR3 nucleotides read TGTGCCAGCGGTACCCAGTACTTC.

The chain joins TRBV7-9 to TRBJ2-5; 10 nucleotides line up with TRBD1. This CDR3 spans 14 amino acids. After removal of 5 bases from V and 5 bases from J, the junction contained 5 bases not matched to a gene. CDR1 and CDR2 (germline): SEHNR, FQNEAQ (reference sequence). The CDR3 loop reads CASSQTGGLETQYF. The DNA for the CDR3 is TGTGCCAGCAGCCAGACAGGGGGCCTGGAGACCCAGTACTTC.

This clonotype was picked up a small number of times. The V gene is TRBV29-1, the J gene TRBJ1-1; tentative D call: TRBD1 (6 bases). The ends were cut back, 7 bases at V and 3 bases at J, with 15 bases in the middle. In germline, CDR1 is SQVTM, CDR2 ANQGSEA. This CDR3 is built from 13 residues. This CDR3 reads CSGEWGRDTEAFF. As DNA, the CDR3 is TGCAGCGGGGAGTGGGGGCGGGACACTGAAGCTTTCTTT. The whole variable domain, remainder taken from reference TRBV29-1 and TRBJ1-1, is SAVISQKPSRDICQRGTSLTIQCQVDSQVTMMFWYRQQPGQSLTLIATANQGSEATYESGFVIDKFPISRPNLTFSTLTVSNMSPEDSSIYLCSGEWGRDTEAFFGQGTRLTVV.

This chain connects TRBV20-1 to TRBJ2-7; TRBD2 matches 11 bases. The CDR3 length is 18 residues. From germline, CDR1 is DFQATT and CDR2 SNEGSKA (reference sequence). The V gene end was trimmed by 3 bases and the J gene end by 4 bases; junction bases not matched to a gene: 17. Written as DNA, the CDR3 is TGCAGTGCTAGCTCCGGGACTAGCGGAATCTTTGGGACGTACGAGCAGTACTTC. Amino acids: CSASSGTSGIFGTYEQYF.

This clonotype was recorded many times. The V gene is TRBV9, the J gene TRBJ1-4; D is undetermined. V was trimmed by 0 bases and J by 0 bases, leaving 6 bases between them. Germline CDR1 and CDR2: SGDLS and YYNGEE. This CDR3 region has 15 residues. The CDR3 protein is CASSVEPATNEKLFF. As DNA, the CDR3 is TGTGCCAGCAGCGTAGAGCCTGCAACTAATGAAAAACTGTTTTTT.

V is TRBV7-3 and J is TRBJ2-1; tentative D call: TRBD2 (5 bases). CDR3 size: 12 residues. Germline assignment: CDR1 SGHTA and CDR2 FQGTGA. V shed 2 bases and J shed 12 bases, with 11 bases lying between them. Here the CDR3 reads CASSLDGRVQFF. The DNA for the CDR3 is TGTGCCAGCAGCTTAGATGGGCGGGTGCAGTTCTTC.